Sequencing of this TCR beta chain was carried out in a study of shared clonotypes between healthy human individuals. Whole-study context: Two women and a few men aged 18 to 49 served as donors. Whole-study results and caveats: On the whole, naive subsets had larger estimated richness than memory subsets had.

With 4 bases clipped from V and 5 bases from J, the junction kept 5 bases outside the gene matches. Germline V CDR1 and CDR2: SGHTA, FQGNSA. There are 14 residues in the CDR3. All donors were Caucasian adults living in Nashville, Tennessee. Running of the assay took place at deep level. Generated by immunoSEQ multiplex PCR, the TCRdb table keeps only in-frame clones and is missing some. The table has 1,100,000 or so clones, around 78% seen once. This clone was found a few times. The antigen remains unidentified. The genes are TRBV7-2 and TRBJ1-1, with TRBD1 matching over 9 bases. The sample consisted of memory CD4+ T cells from PBMCs. Documented subset: CD45RA-negative fraction. This sequence was found in a man between 18 and 29 years old in good health. Some clones in this sample may be carry-over from other donors' samples. The CDR3 loop is CASSYRDRVTEAFF. The CDR3 DNA is TGTGCCAGCAGCTACCGGGACAGGGTTACTGAAGCTTTCTTT.